This TCR beta chain appears in the sequencing data of a study of cytomegalovirus exposure and HLA in healthy donors. Study observations and caveats: There were around 160 TCR beta chains listed as cytomegalovirus-associated.

This CDR3 has 15 residues. Germline-derived CDR1 and CDR2 are SNHLY and FYNNEI. Trimming cost V 6 bases and J 6 bases; bases outside gene matches: 9. PCR primers comprised 60 Vbeta and 13 Jbeta primers. The protocol was immunoSEQ multiplex PCR, while the TCRdb copy is restricted to in-frame clones and leaves out a portion. Among 150,000 or so clones listed, 70% to 80% were seen once. This clone showed up just once. Its antigen is not identified. This chain connects TRBV2 to TRBJ2-2; 8 bases line up with TRBD1. This sequence originates from a woman in her forties in good health and CMV-seronegative. Source material: PBMCs. The CDR3 spells CASSSTRGRPGELFF. CDR3 in DNA: TGTGCCAGCAGCTCTACCAGGGGGCGCCCCGGGGAGCTGTTTTTT.